This TCR beta chain was captured in a study of blood T cell repertoires in COVID-19. Study-wide background: Material from acute and convalescent COVID-19 was sourced from the United States, Italy and Spain.

CDR3 length: 14 residues. Per the germline V gene, CDR1 is SGHRS and CDR2 is YFSETQ. J was trimmed by 10 bases and V by 4 bases; bases with no gene match: 7. The data were produced by immunoSEQ multiplex PCR, yet TCRdb's version contains in-frame clones alone and is incomplete. The sample includes 150,000 to 200,000 clones, around 90% of them seen just once. The chain recombines TRBV5-1 with TRBJ1-4; 10 nucleotides match TRBD1. Sequencing input: peripheral blood. The receptor's source is a man in his 60s with active or convalescent COVID-19. In DNA, the CDR3 is TGCGCCAGCAGCCGTCTGGACAGGGGGGGAAAACTGTTTTTT. It translates to CASSRLDRGGKLFF.